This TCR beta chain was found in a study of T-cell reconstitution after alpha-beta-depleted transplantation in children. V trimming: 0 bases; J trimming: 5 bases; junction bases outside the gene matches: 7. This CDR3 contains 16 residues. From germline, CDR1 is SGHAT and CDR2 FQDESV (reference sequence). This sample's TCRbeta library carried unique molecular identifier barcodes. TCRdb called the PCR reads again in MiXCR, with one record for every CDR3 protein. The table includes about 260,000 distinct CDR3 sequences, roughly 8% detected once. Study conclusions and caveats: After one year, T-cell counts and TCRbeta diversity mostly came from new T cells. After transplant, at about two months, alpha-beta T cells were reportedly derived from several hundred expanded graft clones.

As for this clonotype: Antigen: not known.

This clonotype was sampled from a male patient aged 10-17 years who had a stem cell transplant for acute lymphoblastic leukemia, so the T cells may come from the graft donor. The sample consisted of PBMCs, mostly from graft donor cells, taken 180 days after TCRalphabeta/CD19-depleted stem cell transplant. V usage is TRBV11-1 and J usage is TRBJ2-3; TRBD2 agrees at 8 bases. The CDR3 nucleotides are TGTGCCAGCAGCTTAGCGAGCGGGGGCCGGGGAGATACGCAGTATTTT. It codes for CASSLASGGRGDTQYF.